A single sample gave rise to the 12 T cell receptor beta chains below, sequenced in a study of cytomegalovirus exposure and HLA in healthy donors (dated by TCRdb to about 2017). The library was obtained by the immunoSEQ multiplex PCR assay. For the multiplex PCR, a mixture combining 60 forward primers for TCR Vbeta segments and 13 reverse primers for TCR Jbeta segments was used. This immuneACCESS table, as held by TCRdb, lists in-frame sequences with V and J called but not all clones. Of the missing ones, under half trace to an unresolved V gene in checked studies; the others have no known cause. The sample data list 150,000 to 200,000 clones, and 70% to 80% of these were observed just once. The ten largest clones take up over 8% of the sample. Sequencing was done on a sample of PBMCs. These receptors were taken from a young man in good health and CMV-seropositive.

This chain joins TRBV4-3 and TRBJ2-5; TRBD1 aligns across 10 bases. Per the germline V gene, CDR1 is LGHNA and CDR2 is YSLEER. Germline trimming cut 3 bases from V and 0 bases from J; bases unmatched to any gene: 16. The CDR3 consists of 20 residues. The chain's CDR3 is CASSHPKGGTGATYQETQYF. The CDR3 DNA reads as TGCGCCAGCAGCCACCCCAAAGGGGGGACAGGGGCTACGTACCAAGAGACCCAGTACTTC.

This clone was seen more than once but under ten times. The chain carries TRBV6-1 and TRBJ1-1; D not resolved. The V end was cut by 5 bases, the J end by 6 bases, with 16 bases between. The germline V gene encodes CDR1 MNHNS and CDR2 SASEGT. The CDR3 totals 14 residues. The CDR3 bases are TGTGCCAGCAGTCTTTCCGGGGAGGCAGCTGAAGCTTTCTTT. This gives the protein CASSLSGEAAEAFF.

The chain uses TRBV5-5 and TRBJ2-7, with a tentative D call TRBD1 (5 bases). The germline V gene encodes CDR1 SGHKS and CDR2 YYEKEE (reference sequence). Trimming removed 4 bases at V and 1 base at J, with 12 bases between. This CDR3 is 14 amino acids long. The CDR3: CASSLLGVSYEQYF. The CDR3 coding sequence is TGTGCCAGCAGCCTTTTAGGGGTTTCCTACGAGCAGTACTTC.

The V gene is TRBV15, the J gene TRBJ1-2; no reliable D call. V lost 5 bases and J 6 bases, leaving 19 bases between the germline ends. Germline V lookup: CDR1 LNHNV, CDR2 YYDKDF (reference sequence). The CDR3 is made up of 15 amino acids. The CDR3 region is CATSVPGFMRHGYTF. In DNA form, the CDR3 reads TGTGCCACCAGCGTACCGGGATTTATGCGACATGGCTACACCTTC. Drawing the rest from reference TRBV15 and TRBJ1-2, the complete variable domain is DAMVIQNPRYQVTQFGKPVTLSCSQTLNHNVMYWYQQKSSQAPKLLFHYYDKDFNNEADTPDNFQSRRPNTSFCFLDIRSPGLGDTAMYLCATSVPGFMRHGYTFGSGTRLTVV.

Only one count was recorded for this clone. The chain uses TRBV10-2 and TRBJ2-7; the D gene is possibly TRBD2 (7 bases). Germline V CDR1 and CDR2: WSHSY, SAAADI. CDR3 size: 16 residues. Trimming left V 4 bases short and J 4 bases short, with 20 bases between. Here the CDR3 reads CASSGPTSGGAYEQYF. CDR3 nucleotides: TGCGCCAGCAGTGGACCGACTAGTGGGGGGGCTTACGAGCAGTACTTC.

Only a few counts were recorded for this clone. The chain couples TRBV5-6 to TRBJ2-7; 7 positions match TRBD2. The CDR3 has 15 amino acids. J gave up 3 bases and V 1 base, and 7 bases lay outside the gene matches. The V gene's germline CDR1 is SGHDT and CDR2 YYEEEE. This CDR3 reads CASSLTFSGGYEQYF. The DNA of the CDR3 is TGTGCCAGCAGCTTGACGTTCTCGGGAGGCTACGAGCAGTACTTC.

This clone was detected a few times. The chain is built from TRBV11-3 and TRBJ2-2, with TRBD1 matching over 10 bases. This CDR3 is built from 15 residues. V lost 4 bases and J lost 3; bases outside the gene matches: 2. Germline CDR1 is SGHNT and CDR2 is YENEEA. CDR3 protein: CASSSGTGDTGELFF. The CDR3 DNA is TGTGCCAGCAGCTCCGGGACAGGGGACACCGGGGAGCTGTTTTTT.

The V call is TRBV28, the J call TRBJ2-4; D is undetermined. Trimming shortened V by 7 bases and J by 3 bases, and 10 bases separated the two germline ends. The CDR3 sequence is 13 residues long. From germline, CDR1 is MDHEN and CDR2 SYDVKM. The CDR3 bases are TGTGCCAGCAACTCAGGTGGCAAAAACATTCAGTACTTC. Its protein product is CASNSGGKNIQYF.

The genes are TRBV6-1 and TRBJ1-2, with a weak D call TRBD1 (5 bases). V dropped 3 bases and J dropped 6 bases, with 11 bases sitting between them. This CDR3 is built from 13 residues. CDR1 and CDR2 (germline): MNHNS, SASEGT. The CDR3 coding sequence is TGTGCCAGCAGTGAGCAAGGGGCCGATGGCTACACCTTC. It yields the protein CASSEQGADGYTF.

The chain combines TRBV13 with TRBJ1-3; no clear D. Per germline, CDR1 PRHDT and CDR2 FYEKMQ (reference sequence). The CDR3 consists of 16 residues. Between the trimmed V and J ends, which lost 0 bases and 0 bases, there was a span of 9 bases. The CDR3 is CASSLGLGVSGNTIYF. DNA of the CDR3: TGTGCCAGCAGCTTAGGCCTGGGAGTCTCTGGAAACACCATATATTTT.

This chain uses TRBV5-1 with TRBJ2-1, with 8 nucleotides matching TRBD2. The junction had 4 bases not matched to a gene; V was cut back by 6 bases and J by 2 bases. CDR3 length equals 14 residues. Germline assignment: CDR1 SGHRS and CDR2 YFSETQ. CDR3 loop: CASNLAGPYNEQFF. CDR3 nucleotides: TGCGCCAGCAACCTAGCGGGCCCCTACAATGAGCAGTTCTTC.

A word on this clone: Other DNA sequences in this specimen translate into the identical CDR3. The J gene is TRBJ2-5, the V gene TRBV5-1, with a tentative D call TRBD2 (6 bases). This CDR3 has 15 amino acids. V shed 0 bases and J shed 0 bases, with 9 bases lying between them. Germline CDR1 and CDR2: SGHRS and YFSETQ. The CDR3 sequence is CASSLGGGDQETQYF. DNA for the CDR3: TGCGCCAGCAGCTTGGGGGGCGGGGACCAAGAGACCCAGTACTTC. The full variable domain, rest sourced from reference TRBV5-1 and TRBJ2-5, is KAGVTQTPRYLIKTRGQQVTLSCSPISGHRSVSWYQQTPGQGLQFLFEYFSETQRNKGNFPGRFSGRQFSNSRSEMNVSTLELGDSALYLCASSLGGGDQETQYFGPGTRLLVL.